The present T cell receptor beta chain was sequenced within a study of Graves' ophthalmopathy and Graves' hyperthyroidism. This clonotype has a handful of counts. The junction departs from the called germline gene at one end, perhaps through a read error. The germline CDR1 and CDR2 sequences are SGHRS and YFSETQ. The CDR3 sequence is 14 residues long. Clinicians diagnosed using symptoms, serum thyroxine, TRAb, thyroid ultrasound and orbital computed tomography. Using RNA transcripts, the TCR beta CDR3 regions were amplified. Second-round multiplex PCR came after first-round RT-PCR with HTBI primers. MiXCR was run by TCRdb on the multiplex PCR reads, yielding one entry per CDR3 protein. Here the sample spans some 360,000 distinct CDR3 sequences, about 18% being singletons.

Sequenced: peripheral blood. The chain employs TRBV5-1 and TRBJ2-2, with a possible D match to TRBD2 (6 bases). The TCR sequence derives from an adult woman with stable Graves' hyperthyroidism. CDR3 bases: TGCGCCAGCAGCGAAGGACTATCGACCGGGGAGTTGTTTTTT. Translation gives CASSEGLSTGELFF.